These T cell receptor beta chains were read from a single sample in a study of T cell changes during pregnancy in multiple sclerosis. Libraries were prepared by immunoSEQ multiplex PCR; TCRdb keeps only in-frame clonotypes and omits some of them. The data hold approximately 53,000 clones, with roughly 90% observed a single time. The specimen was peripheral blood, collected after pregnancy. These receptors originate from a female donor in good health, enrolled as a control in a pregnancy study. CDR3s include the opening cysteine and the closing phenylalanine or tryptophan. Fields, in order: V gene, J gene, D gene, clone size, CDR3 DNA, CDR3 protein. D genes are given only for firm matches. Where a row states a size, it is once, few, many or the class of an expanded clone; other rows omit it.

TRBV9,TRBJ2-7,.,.,TGTGCCAGCAGCGTAGGAGGGACACACTCCTACGAGCAGTACTTC,CASSVGGTHSYEQYF
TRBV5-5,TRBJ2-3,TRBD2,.,TGTGCCAGCAGCTCAGGGGGACTAGCCGGGAGAGATACGCAGTATTTT,CASSSGGLAGRDTQYF
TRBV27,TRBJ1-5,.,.,TGTGCCAGCAGTCCGAGTCAGCCCCAGCATTTT,CASSPSQPQHF
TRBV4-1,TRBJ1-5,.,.,TGCGCCAGCAGCCACCGGACGGGAGAACAGCCCCAGCATTTT,CASSHRTGEQPQHF
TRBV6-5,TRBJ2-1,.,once,TGTGCCAGCAGTACGGACGCGGGTCGTTACAATGAGCAGTTCTTC,CASSTDAGRYNEQFF
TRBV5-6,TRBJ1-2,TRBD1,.,TGTGCCAGCAGCCGACCCGCTGACAGGGTGTATGGCTACACCTTC,CASSRPADRVYGYTF
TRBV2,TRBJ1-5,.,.,TGTGCCAGCAGTTCCCTTTGGGGAGGCAATCAGCCCCAGCATTTT,CASSSLWGGNQPQHF
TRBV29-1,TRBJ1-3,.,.,TGCAGCGTTGACATGTCAGGGAGGGGTGGAAACACCATATATTTT,CSVDMSGRGGNTIYF
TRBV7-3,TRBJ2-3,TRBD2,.,TGTGCCAGCAGCCAAGCGGGAGGGCCCACAGATACGCAGTATTTT,CASSQAGGPTDTQYF
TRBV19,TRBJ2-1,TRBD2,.,TGTGCCAGTAGTCCCGGGACTAGCAATGAGCAGTTCTTC,CASSPGTSNEQFF
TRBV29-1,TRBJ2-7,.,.,TGCAGCGTGGCCGGTGGGACTGTAAGCTACGAGCAGTACTTC,CSVAGGTVSYEQYF
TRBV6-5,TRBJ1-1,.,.,TGTGCCAGCAGTCTTGGACAGCTCACTGAAGCTTTCTTT,CASSLGQLTEAFF
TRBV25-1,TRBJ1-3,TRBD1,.,TGTGCCAGCAGTGACTACAGGGGAGAGCATTCTGGAAACACCATATATTTT,CASSDYRGEHSGNTIYF
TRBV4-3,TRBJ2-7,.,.,TGCGCCAGCAGCCAGGGCGGGGTCCCGGGGGAGGACTACGAGCAGTACTTC,CASSQGGVPGEDYEQYF
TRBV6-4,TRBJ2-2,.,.,TGTGCCAGCAGATCTAGGGGGAACACCGGGGAGCTGTTTTTT,CASRSRGNTGELFF
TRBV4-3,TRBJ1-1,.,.,TGCGCCAGCAGCCAATCCGTGGTACAGGGAAGCACTGAAGCTTTCTTT,CASSQSVVQGSTEAFF
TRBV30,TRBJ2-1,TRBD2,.,TGTGCCTGGAGTGTCGGAGGAAGCGGGAGGGTAGATGAGCAGTTCTTC,CAWSVGGSGRVDEQFF
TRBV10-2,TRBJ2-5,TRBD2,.,TGCGCCAGCAGACCGGGACTAGCGGCTTTCGTAACCGAAGAGACCCAGTACTTC,CASRPGLAAFVTEETQYF
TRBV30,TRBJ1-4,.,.,TGTGCCTGGAGTCAGGGCAGAAATGAAAAACTGTTTTTT,CAWSQGRNEKLFF
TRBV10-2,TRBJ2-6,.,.,TGCGCCAGCTCCTGGGGAGTCGGGGCCAACGTCCTGACTTTC,CASSWGVGANVLTF
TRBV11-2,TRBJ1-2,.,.,TGTGCCAGCACCACCAAAACCACGGGAATAAACTATGGCTACACCTTC,CASTTKTTGINYGYTF
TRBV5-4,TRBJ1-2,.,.,TGTGCCAGCAGTCCCGACAGCGACTATGGCTACACCTTC,CASSPDSDYGYTF
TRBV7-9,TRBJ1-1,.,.,TGTGCCAGCATCGATCGGGGCACTGAAGCTTTCTTT,CASIDRGTEAFF